The rows below give T cell receptor beta chains drawn from one sample of a study of T cells in Graves' hyperthyroidism and ophthalmopathy. TCRdb reanalysed the multiplex PCR reads using MiXCR and keeps one entry per CDR3 protein. The table has approximately 610,000 distinct CDR3 sequences, about 15% seen once. The sequenced sample consisted of blood. The receptors come from a woman aged 40 to 50 with Graves' ophthalmopathy. Each CDR3 is given with its conserved first and last residue. D genes are given only for firm matches. Some rows mark clone size as missing; the rest say once, few, many or name a class of expanded clone.

J gene: TRBJ1-1; V gene: TRBV6-1; clone size: many; D gene: -; CDR3 DNA: TGTGCCAGTCAGCCCCCGAAAGGGTCGAACACTGAAGCTTTCTTT; CDR3 protein: CASQPPKGSNTEAFF
J gene: TRBJ2-5; V gene: TRBV12-3/TRBV12-4; clone size: -; D gene: -; CDR3 DNA: TGTGCCAGCAGTTTTGACAATGGGGGGACCCAGTACTTC; CDR3 protein: CASSFDNGGTQYF
J gene: TRBJ2-7; V gene: TRBV7-2; clone size: many; D gene: TRBD1; CDR3 DNA: TGTGCCAGCAGCTTACTTGGACAGGGCCCGGAGTACTTC; CDR3 protein: CASSLLGQGPEYF
J gene: TRBJ2-7; V gene: TRBV19; clone size: -; D gene: TRBD1; CDR3 DNA: TGTGCCAGTAGTATGCTTACAGGGGGACGCTCCTACGAGCAGTACTTC; CDR3 protein: CASSMLTGGRSYEQYF
J gene: TRBJ1-5; V gene: TRBV12-3/TRBV12-4; clone size: -; D gene: -; CDR3 DNA: TGTGCCACCACGCTCGGCAATCAGCCCCAGCATTTT; CDR3 protein: CATTLGNQPQHF
J gene: TRBJ2-7; V gene: TRBV6-5; clone size: many; D gene: -; CDR3 DNA: TGTGCCACCGCTCAGGTCCAGGGGAACGAGCAGTACTTC; CDR3 protein: CATAQVQGNEQYF
J gene: TRBJ2-7; V gene: TRBV20-1; clone size: many; D gene: TRBD1; CDR3 DNA: TGCAGTGCTATGGGACAGGGGATCGGGTACGAGCAGTACTTC; CDR3 protein: CSAMGQGIGYEQYF
J gene: TRBJ1-1; V gene: TRBV15; clone size: few; D gene: TRBD1; CDR3 DNA: TGTGCCACCAGCACCCCACAGGGGTCCACTTTGAACACTGAAGCTTTCTTT; CDR3 protein: CATSTPQGSTLNTEAFF
J gene: TRBJ1-1; V gene: TRBV15; clone size: many; D gene: -; CDR3 DNA: TGTGCCACCAGCAAGGACCTGGGCTATGAAGCTTTCTTT; CDR3 protein: CATSKDLGYEAFF
J gene: TRBJ2-5; V gene: TRBV12-5; clone size: -; D gene: TRBD1; CDR3 DNA: TGTGCTAGTGGTGTAGGGGCGGGACAGGGAGAGACCCAGTACTTC; CDR3 protein: CASGVGAGQGETQYF
J gene: TRBJ1-1; V gene: TRBV6-5; clone size: many; D gene: -; CDR3 DNA: TGTGCCAGCAGTTACTCAACAGGGATTATGAACACTGAAGCTTTCTTT; CDR3 protein: CASSYSTGIMNTEAFF
J gene: TRBJ2-1; V gene: TRBV12-3/TRBV12-4; clone size: many; D gene: TRBD2; CDR3 DNA: TGTGCCAGCAGTCATTTCCCTGGACTAGCGGCGAAGAATGAGCAGTTCTTC; CDR3 protein: CASSHFPGLAAKNEQFF
J gene: TRBJ1-1; V gene: TRBV7-3; clone size: many; D gene: -; CDR3 DNA: TGTGCCAGCAGCTTGCAAATGGGGCAGGGAGCTTTCTTT; CDR3 protein: CASSLQMGQGAFF